The rows below give T cell receptor beta chains drawn from one sample of a study of CD8 T cells in ankylosing spondylitis. TCRdb processed the 5' RACE reads anew with MiXCR; each CDR3 protein has one entry. The profile shows approximately 540,000 distinct CDR3 sequences, more than 9.5% of them singletons. The specimen sequenced was blood, either unsorted or a sorted T cell fraction (not recorded which). Receptor source: a male donor with ankylosing spondylitis. The CDR3 runs from the conserved cysteine through the conserved F or W. D genes are given only for firm matches. Not every row has a clone size; where given, it reads once, few, many or a size class.

J: TRBJ2-1
D: .
size: .
V: TRBV20-1
CDR3: CSATGTLTPSYNEQFF
DNA: TGCAGTGCCACGGGGACTTTAACCCCCTCCTACAATGAGCAGTTCTTC

J: TRBJ1-2
D: .
size: .
V: TRBV5-8
CDR3: CASSLMQGRDYGYTF
DNA: TGTGCCAGCAGCCTTATGCAGGGGAGGGACTATGGCTACACCTTC

J: TRBJ2-3
D: TRBD2
size: .
V: TRBV12-3/TRBV12-4
CDR3: CASSGWSGGNTDTQYF
DNA: TGTGCCAGCAGTGGCTGGTCGGGGGGGAACACAGATACGCAGTATTTT

J: TRBJ2-7
D: .
size: few
V: TRBV2
CDR3: CASSEIFPIF
DNA: TGTGCCAGCAGTGAGATCTTCCCGATCTTC

J: TRBJ2-5
D: .
size: .
V: TRBV5-1
CDR3: CASSADSGSGETQYF
DNA: TGCGCCAGCAGCGCGGACAGTGGCTCCGGAGAGACCCAGTACTTC

J: TRBJ1-1
D: .
size: few
V: TRBV7-9
CDR3: CASSSGAGGTEAFF
DNA: TGTGCCAGCAGCTCAGGGGCCGGGGGGACTGAAGCTTTCTTT

J: TRBJ2-3
D: .
size: many
V: TRBV7-8
CDR3: CASSWTLTDTQYF
DNA: TGTGCCAGCAGCTGGACGCTGACAGATACGCAGTATTTT

J: TRBJ2-1
D: .
size: .
V: TRBV9
CDR3: CASSVHGNGGNEQFF
DNA: TGTGCCAGCAGCGTTCATGGGAATGGGGGCAATGAGCAGTTCTTC

J: TRBJ1-3
D: .
size: .
V: TRBV20-1
CDR3: CSAAVTRGDTIYF
DNA: TGCAGTGCCGCCGTGACGCGGGGCGACACCATATATTTT

J: TRBJ2-1
D: TRBD2
size: many
V: TRBV15
CDR3: CATSSVWGLAPANIF
DNA: TGTGCCACCAGCAGTGTATGGGGACTAGCGCCAGCAAACATCTTC

J: TRBJ2-5
D: .
size: few
V: TRBV5-1
CDR3: CASSWNGAQYF
DNA: TGCGCCAGCAGCTGGAACGGGGCCCAGTACTTC

J: TRBJ2-2
D: TRBD1
size: .
V: TRBV25-1
CDR3: CASTGDPGELFF
DNA: TGTGCCAGTACAGGGGATCCCGGGGAGCTGTTTTTT

J: TRBJ2-3
D: .
size: .
V: TRBV2
CDR3: CASRPGPGDTQYF
DNA: TGTGCCAGCAGACCGGGCCCTGGAGATACGCAGTATTTT

J: TRBJ2-7
D: .
size: .
V: TRBV3-1
CDR3: CASSEGSILSSYEQYF
DNA: TGTGCCAGCAGCGAAGGGTCCATACTGTCCTCCTACGAGCAGTACTTC

J: TRBJ1-4
D: .
size: few
V: TRBV25-1
CDR3: CASSEWAGSKGREKLFF
DNA: TGTGCCAGCAGTGAATGGGCAGGGAGTAAGGGTCGTGAAAAACTGTTTTTT

J: TRBJ1-4
D: .
size: few
V: TRBV12-3/TRBV12-4
CDR3: CASSLLGGHEKLFF
DNA: TGTGCCAGCAGTTTATTGGGGGGCCATGAAAAACTGTTTTTT

J: TRBJ2-1
D: .
size: .
V: TRBV20-1
CDR3: CSARGAGSRGSYNEQFF
DNA: TGCAGTGCCCGGGGCGCGGGGTCTAGGGGTTCCTACAATGAGCAGTTCTTC

J: TRBJ2-1
D: TRBD2
size: .
V: TRBV29-1
CDR3: CSVETREGYNEQFF
DNA: TGCAGCGTTGAAACGCGGGAGGGCTACAATGAGCAGTTCTTC